This T cell receptor (beta chain) came from a study of cytomegalovirus exposure and HLA in healthy donors. Overall study findings and caveats: The study listed some 160 cytomegalovirus-associated TCR beta chains.

Germline V lookup: CDR1 SGHDT, CDR2 YYEEEE. The length of the CDR3 is 13 residues. The J segment lost 4 bases and the V segment lost 4 bases, leaving 4 bases of the junction unmatched. PCR employed 60 Vbeta and 13 Jbeta primers. The data were produced by immunoSEQ multiplex PCR, yet TCRdb's version contains in-frame clones alone and is incomplete. The sample includes 65,000 to 100,000 clones, about three quarters of them seen just once. In its sample, this clone was seen a few times. Its antigen is not known. The chain recombines TRBV5-6 with TRBJ1-2; TRBD1 agrees at 7 bases. This clonotype was obtained from a female donor in good health and CMV-seronegative. The sequencing sample was made of PBMCs. CDR3 nucleotide sequence: TGTGCCAGCAGCGCCTGGACAGGCTATGGCTACACCTTC. This gives the protein CASSAWTGYGYTF.